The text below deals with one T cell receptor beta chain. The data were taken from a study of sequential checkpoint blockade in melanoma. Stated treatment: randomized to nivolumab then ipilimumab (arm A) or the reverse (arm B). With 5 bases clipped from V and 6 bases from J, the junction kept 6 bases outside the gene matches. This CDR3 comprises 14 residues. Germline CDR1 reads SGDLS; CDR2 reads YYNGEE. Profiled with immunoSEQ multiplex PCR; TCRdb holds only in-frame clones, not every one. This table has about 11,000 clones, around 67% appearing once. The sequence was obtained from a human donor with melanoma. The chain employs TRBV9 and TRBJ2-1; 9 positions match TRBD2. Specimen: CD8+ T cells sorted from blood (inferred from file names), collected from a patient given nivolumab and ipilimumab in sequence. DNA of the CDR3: TGTGCCAGCAGTGGTCTAGCGGGAACCAATGAGCAGTTCTTC. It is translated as CASSGLAGTNEQFF.